The 21 T cell receptor beta chains presented below share a single source sample, sequenced in a study of blood T cell repertoires in COVID-19. Clones were sequenced by immunoSEQ multiplex PCR, and TCRdb holds only the in-frame ones, with some missing. The data hold around 230,000 clones, with approximately 88% observed a single time. The sequenced sample consisted of PBMCs or T cells enriched from blood (not recorded which). The receptors come from a woman in her thirties or forties with acute COVID-19.

The rearrangement links TRBV29-1 to TRBJ1-1; 7 bases map to TRBD1. This CDR3 is built from 13 residues. With V trimmed by 6 bases and J by 1 base, 5 bases remained unmatched. Germline V lookup: CDR1 SQVTM, CDR2 ANQGSEA. The DNA for the CDR3 is TGCAGCGTGAAGGCAGGGGGGAACACTGAAGCTTTCTTT. It encodes CSVKAGGNTEAFF.

This chain joins TRBV6-5 and TRBJ2-1; TRBD1 matches 10 bases. Germline V CDR1 and CDR2: MNHEY, SVGAGI. CDR3 length equals 13 residues. J lost 12 bases, V lost 6 bases, and 8 bases had no gene match. The CDR3 loop reads CASRPGQGYGQFF. Written as DNA, the CDR3 is TGTGCCAGCAGGCCGGGACAGGGGTACGGGCAGTTCTTC.

This rearrangement joins TRBV30 to TRBJ2-3; TRBD1 agrees at 8 bases. From germline, CDR1 is GTSNPN and CDR2 SVGIG (reference sequence). This CDR3 has 15 residues. V dropped 3 bases and J dropped 0; count of bases not matched to a gene: 5. The CDR3 spells CAWSPTGDSTDTQYF. The CDR3 DNA is TGTGCCTGGAGCCCGACAGGGGACAGCACAGATACGCAGTATTTT.

With respect to this clone: The sample holds other DNA sequences that translate to the same CDR3. J is TRBJ1-5 and V is TRBV28, with 7 nucleotides matching TRBD1. The CDR3 is 13 amino acids. Trimming removed 2 bases from V and 6 bases from J; junction bases left unmatched: 1. Germline values: CDR1 MDHEN, CDR2 SYDVKM. The CDR3 coding sequence is TGTGCCAGCAGTTTACAGGGGGGTCAGCCCCAGCATTTT. This encodes CASSLQGGQPQHF.

The V gene is TRBV6-1, the J gene TRBJ2-7; possible D gene TRBD1, 6 bases. Trimming removed 2 bases at V and 2 bases at J, with 16 bases between. The V gene's germline CDR1 is MNHNS and CDR2 SASEGT. The CDR3 loop spans 16 amino acids. DNA of the CDR3: TGTGCCAGCAGTGAATACGGGCAGGGGACGACCTACGAGCAGTACGTC. It translates to CASSEYGQGTTYEQYV.

This chain joins TRBV27 and TRBJ1-2, with 10 bases identical to TRBD1. CDR1 and CDR2 from the germline V gene are MNHEY and SMNVEV (reference sequence). This CDR3 comprises 21 residues. Trimming took 6 bases from V and 4 from J; bases not matched to a gene: 26. CDR3 nucleotide sequence: TGTGCCAGCAGGCCGAACCGCCGGACAGGGGGATCCGAGGTGAGGGTCTATGGCTACACCTTC. Its protein is CASRPNRRTGGSEVRVYGYTF.

The chain combines TRBV5-4 with TRBJ2-3; 13 bases agree with TRBD2. This CDR3 has 15 amino acids. Germline loops: CDR1 SGHNT, CDR2 YYREEE (reference sequence). V shed 4 bases, J shed 4 bases, and the junction held 3 bases outside the gene matches. The CDR3 DNA is TGTGCCAGCAGCCGGACTAGCGGGAGAGCAGATACGCAGTATTTT. Translating it yields CASSRTSGRADTQYF.

The CDR3 DNA is TGTGCCAGCAGTTTTCGCGGGGGGGCCCGGGCTAGCGGTACCTACGAGCAGTACTTC. It yields the protein CASSFRGGARASGTYEQYF. This chain links TRBV6-2 or TRBV6-3 with TRBJ2-7; TRBD2 matches 9 bases. This CDR3 contains 19 residues. Germline CDR1 reads MNHEY; CDR2 reads SVGEGT. Germline trimming cut 4 bases from V and 2 bases from J; bases unmatched to any gene: 18.

V usage is TRBV7-9 and J usage is TRBJ2-7, with D perhaps matching TRBD1 (6 bases). Germline CDR1 is SEHNR and CDR2 is FQNEAQ (reference sequence). The ends were cut back, 4 bases at V and 2 bases at J, with 18 bases in the middle. The CDR3 is made up of 16 amino acids. The chain's CDR3 is CASSSRRGYRAYEQYF. CDR3 nucleotide sequence: TGTGCCAGCAGCTCCCGGCGAGGGTACAGGGCCTACGAGCAGTACTTC. Complete variable domain (other parts from reference TRBV7-9 and TRBJ2-7): DTGVSQNPRHKITKRGQNVTFRCDPISEHNRLYWYRQTLGQGPEFLTYFQNEAQLEKSRLLSDRFSAERPKGSFSTLEIQRTEQGDSAMYLCASSSRRGYRAYEQYFGPGTRLTVT.

The table lists this clone with a count of one. The V call is TRBV10-2, the J call TRBJ2-5; D is possibly TRBD1 (6 bases). The CDR3 totals 12 residues. V lost 6 bases, J lost 3 bases, and 8 bases lay in between. Germline V gene sequence: CDR1 WSHSY, CDR2 SAAADI. The CDR3: CASRDSEETQYF. The DNA of the CDR3 is TGCGCCAGCAGGGACAGCGAAGAGACCCAGTACTTC.

The V call is TRBV19, the J call TRBJ1-1, with 7 positions matching TRBD1. The CDR3 consists of 15 residues. From germline, CDR1 is LNHDA and CDR2 SQIVND (reference sequence). After removal of 7 bases from V and 0 bases from J, the junction contained 8 bases not matched to a gene. CDR3 region: CASKGRGRMNTEAFF. The CDR3 bases are TGTGCCAGTAAAGGTAGGGGGCGGATGAACACTGAAGCTTTCTTT.

The chain couples TRBV29-1 to TRBJ2-3, with 8 bases that match TRBD2. Germline CDR1 and CDR2: SQVTM and ANQGSEA. The CDR3 has 14 residues. V was pared by 3 bases and J by 6 bases, with 8 bases of the junction left unmatched. The CDR3 DNA is TGCAGCGTTGAGAAGGGACTAGTAATGGATACGCAGTATTTT. Translation gives CSVEKGLVMDTQYF.

In its sample, this clone was seen once. The J gene is TRBJ2-7, the V gene TRBV2; D remains unclear. CDR3 length: 13 residues. CDR1 and CDR2 from the germline V gene are SNHLY and FYNNEI. Trimming stripped 4 bases from V and 7 bases from J, with 14 bases between. CDR3 in amino acids: CASSVKAPGEQYF. CDR3 DNA sequence: TGTGCCAGCAGTGTAAAGGCTCCCGGGGAGCAGTACTTC.

The chain combines TRBV5-1 with TRBJ2-7; 8 bases agree with TRBD2. The germline V gene encodes CDR1 SGHRS and CDR2 YFSETQ. The CDR3 is 13 amino acids. V shed 8 bases, J shed 6 bases, and the junction held 10 bases outside the gene matches. CDR3: CASQTSVTSEQYF. Here the CDR3 DNA reads TGCGCCAGTCAGACTAGCGTCACTTCCGAGCAGTACTTC.

V gene TRBV11-2 combines with J gene TRBJ2-5; D is uncertain. With 3 bases removed from V and 4 bases from J, the gap between germline ends came to 6 bases. CDR1 is SGHAT and CDR2 is FQNNGV in the germline V gene. CDR3 size: 12 residues. The CDR3 DNA follows: TGTGCCAGCAGCTTTATCCGAGAGACCCAGTACTTC. This gives the protein CASSFIRETQYF.

The chain uses TRBV7-2 and TRBJ2-2, with 10 bases fitting TRBD2. CDR1 is SGHTA, CDR2 FQGNSA, per germline. There are 15 residues in the CDR3. The V and J ends lost 3 bases and 4 bases, in that order; junction bases with no gene match: 2. The CDR3 sequence is CASSFKRGGTGELFF. The CDR3 DNA follows: TGTGCCAGCAGCTTTAAGCGGGGGGGCACCGGGGAGCTGTTTTTT.

This chain connects TRBV5-1 to TRBJ1-1; 10 positions match TRBD1. The CDR3 runs to 15 residues. Germline assignment: CDR1 SGHRS and CDR2 YFSETQ. Trimming removed 4 bases from V and 3 bases from J; junction bases left unmatched: 6. CDR3 in DNA: TGCGCCAGCAGCAAAGGGACAGGGGAGGACACTGAAGCTTTCTTT. This sequence encodes CASSKGTGEDTEAFF.

V gene TRBV6-5 combines with J gene TRBJ2-7; TRBD2 aligns across 11 bases. Germline V gives CDR1 MNHEY, CDR2 SVGAGI. The ends lost 4 bases at V and 6 bases at J; junction bases unmatched: 8. This CDR3 spans 15 amino acids. In DNA form, the CDR3 reads TGTGCCAGCAGTTTACTAGCGGGGGCATCGGGCGAGCAGTACTTC. It codes for CASSLLAGASGEQYF.

The V and J genes are TRBV10-3 and TRBJ2-1; the match to TRBD2 covers 10 bases. Per the germline V gene, CDR1 is ENHRY and CDR2 is SYGVKD. CDR3 length equals 17 residues. The V gene end was trimmed by 5 bases and the J gene end by 1 base; junction bases not matched to a gene: 8. CDR3 in amino acids: CAISFRTSGLSYNEQFF. In DNA form, the CDR3 reads TGTGCCATCAGTTTCCGGACTAGCGGCTTATCCTACAATGAGCAGTTCTTC.

The V and J genes are TRBV19 and TRBJ2-2, with 14 bases that match TRBD2. The V gene's germline CDR1 is LNHDA and CDR2 SQIVND (reference sequence). With V trimmed by 4 bases and J by 6 bases, 7 bases remained unmatched. The CDR3 spans 17 residues. CDR3 DNA: TGTGCCAGTAGTACCCGGACTAGCGGGAGGCTCTCCGGGGAGCTGTTTTTT. This codes for CASSTRTSGRLSGELFF.

This clone came up a few times. The V gene is TRBV3-1 (or the pseudogene TRBV3-2), the J gene TRBJ2-2; 7 nucleotides align to TRBD2. CDR1 is LGHDT and CDR2 is YNNKEL in the germline V gene (reference sequence). The CDR3 is 14 amino acids. V shed 4 bases, J shed 6 bases, and the junction held 5 bases outside the gene matches. The CDR3 sequence is CASSPFGGAGELFF. CDR3 DNA: TGTGCCAGCAGCCCCTTTGGGGGGGCCGGGGAGCTGTTTTTT.